The 20 T cell receptor beta chains in this list originate from one sample, sequenced in a study of blood T cell repertoires in COVID-19. TCRdb's copy holds only in-frame clones and misses some; the assay was immunoSEQ multiplex PCR. The sample has about 260,000 clones, around 90% seen once; the top ten hold roughly a tenth. The source material was peripheral blood. The receptors shown here come from an older woman with COVID-19, enrolled during active disease.

This chain uses TRBV7-2 with TRBJ2-2; D gene uncertain. Trimming took 6 bases from V and 6 from J, leaving 14 bases between them. CDR1 SGHTA and CDR2 FQGNSA come from the germline V gene. The CDR3 covers 14 residues. The CDR3 loop reads CASRWNSGSGELFF. The CDR3 coding sequence is TGTGCCAGCAGATGGAATTCAGGTTCCGGGGAGCTGTTTTTT.

This clone was observed a handful of times. The chain employs TRBV18 and TRBJ1-5, with 8 bases aligning to TRBD1. The CDR3 loop spans 15 amino acids. The J segment lost 5 bases and the V segment lost 1 base, leaving 4 bases of the junction unmatched. From germline, CDR1 is KGHSH and CDR2 LQKENI. The CDR3 DNA is TGTGCCAGCTCACCACGGGGGACAGGTGATCAGCCCCAGCATTTT. It specifies CASSPRGTGDQPQHF.

The V and J genes are TRBV28 and TRBJ1-2; D not certain. The CDR3 has 13 amino acids. Germline CDR1 MDHEN, CDR2 SYDVKM. Trimming shortened V by 2 bases and J by 4 bases, and 8 bases separated the two germline ends. The CDR3 region has the DNA TGTGCCAGCAGTTTAATTGAGCCCTATGGCTACACCTTC. Translated: CASSLIEPYGYTF.

The chain has TRBV14 and TRBJ1-1; possibly TRBD1 for D (6 bases). The germline V gene encodes CDR1 SGHDN and CDR2 FVKESK. V dropped 4 bases and J dropped 2 bases, with 14 bases sitting between them. This CDR3 region has 15 residues. The CDR3 nucleotides are TGTGCCAGCAGCCGATGGACAGCCCTCAACACTGAAGCTTTCTTT. This codes for CASSRWTALNTEAFF.

The chain employs TRBV5-5 and TRBJ1-2, with D maybe TRBD1 (5 bases). The length of the CDR3 is 14 residues. Deletions cut 0 bases from V and 1 base from J, with 7 bases between. The V gene's germline CDR1 is SGHKS and CDR2 YYEKEE (reference sequence). In DNA, the CDR3 is TGTGCCAGCAGCTTGGATCAGGGTAACTATGGCTACACCTTC. Translated, it gives CASSLDQGNYGYTF.

The chain carries TRBV30 and TRBJ1-5; a possible D gene is TRBD1 (5 bases). V lost 1 base and J 7 bases, leaving 17 bases between the germline ends. The CDR3 is 15 residues long. CDR1 is GTSNPN and CDR2 is SVGIG in the germline V gene (reference sequence). The CDR3 DNA follows: TGTGCCTGGAGTGGTGGGCAGGGCGGCGGACAGCCCCAGCATTTT. Translation: CAWSGGQGGGQPQHF.

The V call is TRBV5-1, the J call TRBJ2-7; the match to TRBD1 covers 12 bases. Trimming at V came to 2 bases and at J to 5 bases, leaving 2 bases not matched to a gene. CDR1 is SGHRS and CDR2 is YFSETQ in the germline V gene. This CDR3 has 14 residues. Here the CDR3 DNA reads TGCGCCAGCAGCTTAGGGACAGGGGGCCACGAGCAGTACTTC. Protein: CASSLGTGGHEQYF.

This clone was found once. The DNA of the CDR3 is TGTGCCAGTAGTATGCTAGCGGCGAACACCGGGGAGCTGTTTTTT. It specifies CASSMLAANTGELFF. The chain uses TRBV19 and TRBJ2-2; 7 nucleotides line up with TRBD2. CDR3 size: 15 residues. CDR1 and CDR2 (germline): LNHDA, SQIVND (reference sequence). The ends lost 3 bases at V and 0 bases at J; junction bases unmatched: 1.

The J gene is TRBJ2-1, the V gene TRBV4-1, with no clear D. CDR3 length equals 13 residues. The V and J ends lost 1 base and 8 bases respectively, with 9 bases between them. CDR1 is MGHRA, CDR2 YSYEKL, per germline. The CDR3 here is CASSQVVGDEQFF. For the CDR3, the DNA is TGCGCCAGCAGCCAAGTAGTTGGTGATGAGCAGTTCTTC.

The CDR3 nucleotides read TGTGCCAGCAGCGCACGGACAGCGACCTCTGGAAACACCATATATTTT. Its translation is CASSARTATSGNTIYF. The chain joins TRBV9 to TRBJ1-3, with a weak D call TRBD1 (6 bases). V gave up 3 bases and J gave up 0 bases, with 13 bases separating them. Germline values: CDR1 SGDLS, CDR2 YYNGEE. CDR3 size: 16 residues.

This clone was detected only a few times. The rearrangement joins TRBV19 to TRBJ1-1; D remains ambiguous. Germline lookup yields CDR1 LNHDA and CDR2 SQIVND (reference sequence). The V and J ends lost 6 bases and 5 bases respectively, with 16 bases between them. The CDR3 is made up of 14 amino acids. CDR3 sequence: CASRERRRETEAFF. The CDR3 DNA follows: TGTGCCAGTAGGGAGCGGAGACGGGAAACTGAAGCTTTCTTT.

This clone was counted once. The J gene is TRBJ1-1, the V gene TRBV6-5, with 11 nucleotides matching TRBD1. Germline-derived CDR1 and CDR2 are MNHEY and SVGAGI. CDR3 size: 15 residues. J was trimmed by 11 bases and V by 6 bases; bases with no gene match: 14. The DNA of the CDR3 is TGTGCCAGCAGCCCCCTCGGGGGACAGGGGGAATATGCTTTCTTT. Protein product: CASSPLGGQGEYAFF.

V usage is TRBV5-1 and J usage is TRBJ1-2; maybe TRBD1 (5 bases). Germline values: CDR1 SGHRS, CDR2 YFSETQ. V was shortened by 1 base and J by 7 bases, with 8 bases between the two germline ends. The CDR3 has 12 residues. CDR3 in amino acids: CASSLSGFGYTF. The DNA for the CDR3 is TGCGCCAGCAGCTTGTCAGGGTTTGGCTACACCTTC.

In regard to this clone: A read error may produce the germline difference seen at one junction end. The chain is built from TRBV19 and TRBJ2-1, with 7 bases identical to TRBD1. The CDR3 loop spans 13 amino acids. Germline V gives CDR1 LNHDA, CDR2 SQIVND (reference sequence). This CDR3 reads CASSIAQGSEQFF. The CDR3 bases are TGTGCCAGTAGCATAGCACAGGGGAGTGAGCAGTTCTTC.

The chain combines TRBV18 with TRBJ1-5, with D tentatively TRBD1 (5 bases). The ends were cut back, 3 bases at V and 0 bases at J, with 18 bases in the middle. This CDR3 has 18 amino acids. Germline V gene lookup returns CDR1 KGHSH and CDR2 LQKENI. CDR3 in amino acids: CASSPSRGRTYSNQPQHF. CDR3 nucleotides: TGTGCCAGCTCACCGTCGCGGGGGAGGACTTATAGCAATCAGCCCCAGCATTTT.

The chain carries TRBV4-2 and TRBJ2-3, with 11 bases matching TRBD2. The germline CDR1 and CDR2 sequences are LGHNA and YNFKEQ. V shed 4 bases, J shed 1 base, and the junction held 13 bases outside the gene matches. CDR3 size: 19 residues. The CDR3 loop reads CASSPITSGRSSRTDTQYF. The CDR3 nucleotides read TGTGCCAGCAGCCCGATAACTAGCGGGAGAAGTAGCCGCACAGATACGCAGTATTTT.

Note on this clone: Other DNA sequences in the same sample also yield this CDR3. This chain links TRBV9 with TRBJ2-7; no clear D gene. V was pared by 2 bases and J by 0 bases, with 6 bases between. The CDR3 runs to 13 residues. In germline, CDR1 is SGDLS, CDR2 YYNGEE. CDR3 coding DNA: TGTGCCAGCAGCGTGGGCCACTCCTACGAGCAGTACTTC. Its protein product is CASSVGHSYEQYF.

The rearrangement links TRBV27 to TRBJ1-2, with D uncertain. The CDR3 runs to 13 residues. V lost 3 bases and J lost 7, with 12 bases in between. Germline-derived CDR1 and CDR2 are MNHEY and SMNVEV (reference sequence). The CDR3 DNA follows: TGTGCCAGCAGTTTTCTGGACGGGGTTGGCTACACCTTC. Its protein product is CASSFLDGVGYTF.

This chain connects TRBV19 to TRBJ1-5; D call uncertain. Trimming left V 3 bases short and J 0 bases short, with 9 bases between. CDR1 is LNHDA, CDR2 SQIVND, per germline (reference sequence). The CDR3 spans 15 residues. In nucleotides, the CDR3 is TGTGCCAGTAGTATTAGACAAGATAGCAATCAGCCCCAGCATTTT. Amino acids: CASSIRQDSNQPQHF.

The chain recombines TRBV11-3 with TRBJ2-2; D not resolved. CDR3 length: 11 residues. Trimming left V 4 bases short and J 7 bases short, with 4 bases between. Germline V lookup: CDR1 SGHNT, CDR2 YENEEA. The CDR3 DNA follows: TGTGCCAGCAGCTCCCGCGGGGAGCTGTTTTTT. Translating gives CASSSRGELFF.